The sequence of this TCR beta chain was determined in a study of T cell responses to AZD1222 COVID-19 vaccine. Overall study results and limits: An increase in Spike-specific TCR breadth and depth was observed after two AZD1222 doses. Close to half of spike-specific TCRs reportedly recognize unmutated variant regions.

Profiling relied on immunoSEQ multiplex PCR, and the TCRdb table lists in-frame clones only, not all of them. The repertoire consists of about 150,000 clones, with just under 95% occurring once and the leading ten covering 1.6%. On this clone itself: What it binds is unknown.

The sample was peripheral blood, taken on day 0 of AZD1222 vaccination. The source is an adult in good health.

In DNA form, the CDR3 reads TGTGCCAGCAGTGAATTTGCAGGGGTGAGCTCCTACGAGCAGTACTTC. Translation: CASSEFAGVSSYEQYF. V usage is TRBV2 and J usage is TRBJ2-7, with TRBD1 as a possible D gene (6 bases). The CDR3 has 16 residues. The V gene lost 2 bases and the J gene lost 0 bases, with 14 bases spanning the gap. The germline V gene encodes CDR1 SNHLY and CDR2 FYNNEI.